This T cell receptor beta chain originates from a study of T cells in women clearing cervical HPV infection. Study background: Cases' blood sampling followed lesion detection by median roughly 160 days (90 to 200). Whole-study findings and limits: Unknown T-cell numbers per sample may underlie the richness differences. TRBV6-7 relative abundance averaged approximately 0.11% in cases and approximately 0.15% in controls. CIN3+ cases had significantly higher TCR repertoire richness than controls, but evenness did not differ.

V shed 5 bases and J 2 bases; nucleotides not matched to a gene: 5. The CDR3 runs 14 residues. Germline-derived CDR1 and CDR2 are PRHDT and FYEKMQ (reference sequence). As regards this clone: Antigen unknown. The read ends 3 residues shy of where the CDR3 ends; the end is completed using the germline J gene.

The data were produced by immunoSEQ multiplex PCR, yet TCRdb's version contains in-frame clones alone and is incomplete. The sample holds tens of thousands of clones. The rearrangement joins TRBV13 to TRBJ2-7; the match to TRBD1 covers 8 bases. The receptor was derived from a woman between 18 and 70 years old with a cervical HPV16 infection that either progressed to CIN3+ or cleared (not recorded which). The sequenced material came from blood buffy coat. CDR3 in amino acids: CASSARDRPYEQYF. The sequenced part of the CDR3 DNA is TGTGCCAGCAGCGCCAGGGACAGGCCCTACGAG.